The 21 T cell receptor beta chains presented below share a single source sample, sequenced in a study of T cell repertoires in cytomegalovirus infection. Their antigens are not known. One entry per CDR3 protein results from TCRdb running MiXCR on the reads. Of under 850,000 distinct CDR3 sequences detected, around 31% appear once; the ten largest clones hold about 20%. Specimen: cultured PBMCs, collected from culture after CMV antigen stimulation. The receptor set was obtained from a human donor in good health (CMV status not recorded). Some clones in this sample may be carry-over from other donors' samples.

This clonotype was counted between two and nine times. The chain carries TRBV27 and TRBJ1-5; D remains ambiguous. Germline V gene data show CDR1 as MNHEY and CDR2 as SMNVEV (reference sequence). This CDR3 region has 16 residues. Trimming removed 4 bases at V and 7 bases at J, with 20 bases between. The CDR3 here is CASSSLPPYLGQPQHF. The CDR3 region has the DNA TGTGCCAGCAGTTCCCTACCCCCCTATCTGGGGCAGCCCCAGCATTTT.

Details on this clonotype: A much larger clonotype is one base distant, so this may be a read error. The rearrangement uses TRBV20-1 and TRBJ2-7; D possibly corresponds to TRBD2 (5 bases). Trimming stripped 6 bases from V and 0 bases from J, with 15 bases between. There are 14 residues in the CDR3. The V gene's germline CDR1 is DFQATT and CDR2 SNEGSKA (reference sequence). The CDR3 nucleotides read TGCAGTGCAAAGGAACCGGGGTCCTCCTACGAGCAGTACTTC. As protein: CSAKEPGSSYEQYF.

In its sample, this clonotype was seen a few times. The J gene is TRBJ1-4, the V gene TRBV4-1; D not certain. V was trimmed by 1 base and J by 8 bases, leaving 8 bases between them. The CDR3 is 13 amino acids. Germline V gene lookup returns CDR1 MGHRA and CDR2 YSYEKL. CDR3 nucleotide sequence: TGCGCCAGCAGCCAAGGGCCACTAGAAAAACTGTTTTTT. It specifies CASSQGPLEKLFF.

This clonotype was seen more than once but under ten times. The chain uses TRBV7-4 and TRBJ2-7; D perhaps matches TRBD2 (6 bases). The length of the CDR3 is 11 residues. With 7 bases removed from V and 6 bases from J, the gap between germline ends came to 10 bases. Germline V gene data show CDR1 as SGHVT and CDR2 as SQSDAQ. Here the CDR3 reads CASTPGGEQYF. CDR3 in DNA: TGTGCCAGCACCCCCGGGGGCGAGCAGTACTTC.

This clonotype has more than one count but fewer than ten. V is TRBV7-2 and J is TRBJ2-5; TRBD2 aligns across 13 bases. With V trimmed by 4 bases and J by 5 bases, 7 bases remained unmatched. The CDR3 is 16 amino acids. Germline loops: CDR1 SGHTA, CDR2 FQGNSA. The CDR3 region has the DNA TGTGCCAGCAGCTGGGAACTAGCGGGGGGGGGGGAGACCCAGTACTTC. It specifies CASSWELAGGGETQYF.

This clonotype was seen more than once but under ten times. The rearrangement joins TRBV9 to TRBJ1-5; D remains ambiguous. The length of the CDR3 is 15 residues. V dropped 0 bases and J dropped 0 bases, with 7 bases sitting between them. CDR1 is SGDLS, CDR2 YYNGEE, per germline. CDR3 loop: CASSVGAISNQPQHF. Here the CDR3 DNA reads TGTGCCAGCAGCGTAGGAGCGATTAGCAATCAGCCCCAGCATTTT.

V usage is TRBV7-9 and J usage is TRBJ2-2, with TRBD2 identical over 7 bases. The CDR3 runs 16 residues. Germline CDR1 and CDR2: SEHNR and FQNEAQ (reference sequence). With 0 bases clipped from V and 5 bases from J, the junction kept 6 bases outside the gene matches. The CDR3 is CASSLAQGLVTGELFF. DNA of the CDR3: TGTGCCAGCAGCTTAGCCCAAGGACTAGTGACCGGGGAGCTGTTTTTT.

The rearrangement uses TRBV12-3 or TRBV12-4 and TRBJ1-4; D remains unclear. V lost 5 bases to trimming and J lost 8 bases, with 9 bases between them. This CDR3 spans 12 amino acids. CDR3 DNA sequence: TGTGCCAGCAGTCCTCCAGAGGAAAAACTGTTTTTT. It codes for CASSPPEEKLFF.

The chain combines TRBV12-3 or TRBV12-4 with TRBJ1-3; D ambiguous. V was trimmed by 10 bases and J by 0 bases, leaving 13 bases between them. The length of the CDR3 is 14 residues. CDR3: CATIGMGSGNTIYF. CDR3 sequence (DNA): TGTGCCACTATCGGGATGGGCTCTGGAAACACCATATATTTT.

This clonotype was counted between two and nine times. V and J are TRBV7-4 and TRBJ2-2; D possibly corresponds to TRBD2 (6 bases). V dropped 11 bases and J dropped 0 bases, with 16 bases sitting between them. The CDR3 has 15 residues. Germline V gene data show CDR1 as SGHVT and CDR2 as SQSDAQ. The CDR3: CAASAGTANTGELFF. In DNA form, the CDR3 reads TGTGCCGCCTCGGCGGGAACCGCGAACACCGGGGAGCTGTTTTTT. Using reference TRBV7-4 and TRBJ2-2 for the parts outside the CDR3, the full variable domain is GAGVSQSPRYKVAKRGRDVALRCDSISGHVTLYWYRQTLGQGSEVLTYSQSDAQRDKSGRPSGRFSAERPERSVSTLKIQRTEQGDSAVYLCAASAGTANTGELFFGEGSRLTVL.

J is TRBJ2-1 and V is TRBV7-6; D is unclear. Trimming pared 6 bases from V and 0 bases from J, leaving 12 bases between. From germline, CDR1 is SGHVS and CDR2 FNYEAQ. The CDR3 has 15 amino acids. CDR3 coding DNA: TGTGCCAGCAGACGCAGCGTCAGCTCCTACAATGAGCAGTTCTTC. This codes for CASRRSVSSYNEQFF.

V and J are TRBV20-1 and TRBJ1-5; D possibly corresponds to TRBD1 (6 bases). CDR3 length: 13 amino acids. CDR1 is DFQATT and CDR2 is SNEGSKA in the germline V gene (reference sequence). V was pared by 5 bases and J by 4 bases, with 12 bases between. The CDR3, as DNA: TGCAGTGCTCAAAGGACAGAGAATCAGCCCCAGCATTTT. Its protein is CSAQRTENQPQHF.

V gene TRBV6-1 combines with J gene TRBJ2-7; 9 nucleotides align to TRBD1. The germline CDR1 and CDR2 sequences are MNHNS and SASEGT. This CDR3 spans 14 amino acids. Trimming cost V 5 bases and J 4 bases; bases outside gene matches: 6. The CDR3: CASSPGTGWYEQYF. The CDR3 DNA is TGTGCCAGCAGTCCCGGGACAGGGTGGTACGAGCAGTACTTC.

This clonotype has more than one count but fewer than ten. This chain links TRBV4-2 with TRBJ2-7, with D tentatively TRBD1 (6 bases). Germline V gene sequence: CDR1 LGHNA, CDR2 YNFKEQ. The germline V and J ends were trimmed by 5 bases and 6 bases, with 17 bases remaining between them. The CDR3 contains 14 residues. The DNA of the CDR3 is TGTGCCAGCAGCGGACGGTTACAGGGCCTCGAGCAGTACTTC. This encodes CASSGRLQGLEQYF.

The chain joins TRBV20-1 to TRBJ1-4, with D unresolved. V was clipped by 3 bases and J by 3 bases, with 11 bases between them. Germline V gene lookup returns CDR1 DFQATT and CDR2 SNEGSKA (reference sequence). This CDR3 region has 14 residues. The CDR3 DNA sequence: TGCAGTGCTAGGGCGGGATCTGCTAATGAAAAACTGTTTTTT. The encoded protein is CSARAGSANEKLFF.

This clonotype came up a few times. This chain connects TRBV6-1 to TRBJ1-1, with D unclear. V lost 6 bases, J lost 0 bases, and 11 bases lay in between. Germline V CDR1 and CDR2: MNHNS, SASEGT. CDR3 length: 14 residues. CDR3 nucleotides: TGTGCCAGCAGGAGGGAATCCATGAACACTGAAGCTTTCTTT. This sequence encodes CASRRESMNTEAFF.

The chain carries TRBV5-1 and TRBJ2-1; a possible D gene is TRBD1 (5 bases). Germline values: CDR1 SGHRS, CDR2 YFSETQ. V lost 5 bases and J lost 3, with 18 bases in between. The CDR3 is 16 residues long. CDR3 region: CASSIQAQQGYNEQFF. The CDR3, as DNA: TGCGCCAGCAGTATCCAGGCCCAGCAGGGCTACAATGAGCAGTTCTTC.

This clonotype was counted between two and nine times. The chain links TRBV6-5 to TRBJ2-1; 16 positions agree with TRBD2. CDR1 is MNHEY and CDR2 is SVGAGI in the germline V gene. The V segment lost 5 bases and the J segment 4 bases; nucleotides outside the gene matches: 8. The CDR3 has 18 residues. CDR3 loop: CASSKGLAGGDGYNEQFF. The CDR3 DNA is TGTGCCAGCAGTAAGGGACTAGCGGGAGGGGATGGGTACAATGAGCAGTTCTTC.

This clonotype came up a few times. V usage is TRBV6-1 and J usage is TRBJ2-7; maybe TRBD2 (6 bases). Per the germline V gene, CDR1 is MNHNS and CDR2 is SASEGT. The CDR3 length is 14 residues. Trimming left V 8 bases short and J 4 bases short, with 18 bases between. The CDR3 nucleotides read TGTGCCAGCTCTGGTCCGAGTGGAGGGTACGAGCAGTACTTC. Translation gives CASSGPSGGYEQYF.

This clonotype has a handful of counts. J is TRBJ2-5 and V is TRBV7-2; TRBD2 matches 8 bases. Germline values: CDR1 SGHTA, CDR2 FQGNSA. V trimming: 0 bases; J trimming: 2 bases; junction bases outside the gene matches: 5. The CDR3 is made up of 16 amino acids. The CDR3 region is CASSLAQAGGQETQYF. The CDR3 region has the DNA TGTGCCAGCAGCTTAGCGCAGGCGGGGGGACAAGAGACCCAGTACTTC.

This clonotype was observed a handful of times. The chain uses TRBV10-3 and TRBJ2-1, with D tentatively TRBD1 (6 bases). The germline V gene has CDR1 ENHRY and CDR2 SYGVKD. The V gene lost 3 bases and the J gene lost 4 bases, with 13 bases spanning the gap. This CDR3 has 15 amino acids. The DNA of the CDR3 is TGTGCCATCAGTGAACGGGACAACTATTACAATGAGCAGTTCTTC. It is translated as CAISERDNYYNEQFF.